This T cell receptor (beta chain) was found in a study of blood T cell repertoires in COVID-19. Original analysis: Amplification from reference gene primers served as the basis for estimated nucleated cell counts. The protocol was immunoSEQ multiplex PCR, while the TCRdb copy is restricted to in-frame clones and leaves out a portion. The D gene and trimming were derived from the DNA, and the V and J assignments and clone size from that table. The sample consists of more than 140,000 clones, just over 85% of them appearing once. This clonotype originated in a woman aged 60-75 years with acute or convalescent COVID-19. The sample taken for sequencing was peripheral blood.

CDR3 amino acids: CASRPTRGTGELFF. In DNA, the CDR3 is TGTGCCAGCAGACCTACGCGGGGGACCGGGGAGCTGTTTTTT. V and J are TRBV6-4 and TRBJ2-2, with 7 bases matching TRBD2. V lost 6 bases and J lost 5; bases outside the gene matches: 6. The germline gives CDR1 MRHNA, CDR2 SNTAGT. The CDR3 spans 14 residues.